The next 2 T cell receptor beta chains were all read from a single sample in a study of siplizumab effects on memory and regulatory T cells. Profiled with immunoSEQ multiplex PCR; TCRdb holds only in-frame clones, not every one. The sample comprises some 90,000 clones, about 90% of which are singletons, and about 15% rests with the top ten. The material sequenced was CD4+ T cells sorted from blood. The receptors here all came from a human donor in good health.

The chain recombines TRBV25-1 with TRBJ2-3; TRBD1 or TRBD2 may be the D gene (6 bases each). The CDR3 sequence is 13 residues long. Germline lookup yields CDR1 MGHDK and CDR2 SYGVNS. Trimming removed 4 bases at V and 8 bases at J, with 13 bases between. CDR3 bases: TGTGCCAGCAGTGCCTACGAGGGGGGTACGCAGTATTTT. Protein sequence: CASSAYEGGTQYF. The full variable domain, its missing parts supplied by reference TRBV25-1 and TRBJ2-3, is EADIYQTPRYLVIGTGKKITLECSQTMGHDKMYWYQQDPGMELHLIHYSYGVNSTEKGDLSSESTVSRIRTEHFPLTLESARPSHTSQYLCASSAYEGGTQYFGPGTRLTVL.

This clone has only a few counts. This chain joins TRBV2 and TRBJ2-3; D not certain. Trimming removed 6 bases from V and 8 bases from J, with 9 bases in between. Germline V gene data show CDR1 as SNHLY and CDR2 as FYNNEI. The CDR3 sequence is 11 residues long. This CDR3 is CASSVKGTQYF. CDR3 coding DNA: TGTGCCAGCAGCGTCAAAGGTACGCAGTATTTT.